The clone carrying this T cell receptor (beta chain) ranks as medium-sized in terms of frequency. Its antigen is currently unknown. Per the germline V gene, CDR1 is SQVTM and CDR2 is ANQGSEA. The CDR3 sequence is 14 residues long. The source of the sample is a study of CXCR3-negative and CXCR3-positive naive CD8 T cells. Broader study findings: Memory CD8+ cells showed much lower diversity, while both naive subsets displayed comparably high diversity. PBMCs showed partially decreased CXCR3 expression after cryopreservation, and most assays used fresh PBMCs. TRB CDR3 hydrophobicity was greater in CXCR3-positive naive cells than in CXCR3-negative naive cells. The authors found comparable surface CD5 between naive subsets and inferred TCR strength from TRB CDR3 properties.

The method, 5' RACE with UMI labels, was used to prepare the TRB cDNA libraries. TCRdb reprocessed the 5' RACE reads; each CDR3 protein has one entry and no DNA is given. The sample holds 4,500 to 6,000 distinct CDR3 sequences. Every individual CD8+ T cell subset underwent sorting in triplicate at more than 250,000 cells apiece. The chain employs TRBV29-1 and TRBJ1-5. The TCR sequence derives from a human donor in good health. Some clones in this sample may be carry-over from other donors' samples. The sample comprised naive CXCR3+ CD8+ T cells from blood. Subset defined: CD45RO-CCR7+CD27+CD95- naive CD8+ T cells expressing CXCR3 (TNR3+). This chain's CDR3 is CSVEEQGGDQPQHF.